This paragraph reports one T cell receptor beta chain. The antigen remains unidentified. This specimen comes from a study of CD8+ T cells in alopecia areata. Study-wide results and caveats: For lesional scalp, especially alopecia totalis/universalis, clonality was higher than in normal scalp. Normal skin's resident alphabeta T cells are also sequenced in scalp samples.

It was from alopecia areata patients that lesional scalp punch biopsies and peripheral blood were collected. Starting from PBMCs, sorting isolated CD4+ and CD8+ T cells. Germline values: CDR1 GTSNPN, CDR2 SVGIG (reference sequence). The V gene lost 5 bases and the J gene lost 7 bases, with 15 bases spanning the gap. There are 13 residues in the CDR3. Extracted from the samples, RNA was reverse transcribed into cDNA to serve as the sequencing template. Generated by immunoSEQ multiplex PCR, the TCRdb table keeps only in-frame clones and is missing some. The profile shows some 120,000 clones, about 46% of them singletons.

The clonotype was recovered from a human donor with alopecia areata. What was sequenced was NKG2D-low CD8+ T cells sorted from blood. This chain joins TRBV30 and TRBJ2-1, with D possibly TRBD2 on 6 matching bases. CDR3 nucleotide sequence: TGTGCCTGGTCCAACCGCGGGATAAATGAGCAGTTCTTC. Translation: CAWSNRGINEQFF.